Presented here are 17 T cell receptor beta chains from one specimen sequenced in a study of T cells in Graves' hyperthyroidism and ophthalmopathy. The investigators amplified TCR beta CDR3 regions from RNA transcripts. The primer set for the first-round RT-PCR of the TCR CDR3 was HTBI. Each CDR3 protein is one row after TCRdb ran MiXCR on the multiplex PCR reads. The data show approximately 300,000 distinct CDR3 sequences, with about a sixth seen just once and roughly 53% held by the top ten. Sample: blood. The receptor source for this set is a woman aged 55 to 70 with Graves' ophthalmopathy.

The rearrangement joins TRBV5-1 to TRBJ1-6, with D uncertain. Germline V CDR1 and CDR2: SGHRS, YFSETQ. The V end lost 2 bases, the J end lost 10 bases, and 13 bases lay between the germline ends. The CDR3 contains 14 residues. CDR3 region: CASSFGIRNSPLHF. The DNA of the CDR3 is TGCGCCAGCAGCTTCGGGATTCGAAACTCACCCCTCCACTTT.

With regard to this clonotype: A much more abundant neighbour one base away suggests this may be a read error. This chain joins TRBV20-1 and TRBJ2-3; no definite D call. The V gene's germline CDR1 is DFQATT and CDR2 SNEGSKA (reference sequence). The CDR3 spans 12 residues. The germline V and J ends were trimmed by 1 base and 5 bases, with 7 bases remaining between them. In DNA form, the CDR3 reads TGCAGTGCTAGAGTGGGATTAGATACGCAGTATTTT. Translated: CSARVGLDTQYF.

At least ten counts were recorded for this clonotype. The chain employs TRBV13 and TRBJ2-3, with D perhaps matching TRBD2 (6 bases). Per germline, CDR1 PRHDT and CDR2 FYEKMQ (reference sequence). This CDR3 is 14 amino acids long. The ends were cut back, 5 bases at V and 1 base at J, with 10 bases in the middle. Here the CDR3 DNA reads TGTGCCAGCAGCCCGGGACTTCGCACAGATACGCAGTATTTT. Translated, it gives CASSPGLRTDTQYF.

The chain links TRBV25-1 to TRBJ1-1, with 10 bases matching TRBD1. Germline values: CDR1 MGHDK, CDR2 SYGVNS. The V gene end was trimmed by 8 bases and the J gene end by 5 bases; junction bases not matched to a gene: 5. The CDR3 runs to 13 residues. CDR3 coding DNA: TGTGCCAGCGGCGGGACAGGGGTGACTGAAGCTTTCTTT. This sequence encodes CASGGTGVTEAFF.

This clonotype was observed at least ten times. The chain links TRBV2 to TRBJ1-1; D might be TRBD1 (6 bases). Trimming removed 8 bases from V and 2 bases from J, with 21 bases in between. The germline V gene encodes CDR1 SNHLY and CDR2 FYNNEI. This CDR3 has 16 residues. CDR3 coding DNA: TGTGCCAGCTCTCATACCCAAGGGGGTCCAAACACTGAAGCTTTCTTT. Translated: CASSHTQGGPNTEAFF.

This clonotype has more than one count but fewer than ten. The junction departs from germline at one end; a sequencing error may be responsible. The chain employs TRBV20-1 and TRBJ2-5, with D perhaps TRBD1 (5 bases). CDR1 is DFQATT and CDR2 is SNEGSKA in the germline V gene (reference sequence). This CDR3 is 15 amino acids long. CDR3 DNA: TGCAGTGCTAGAGATGCGTCGGACATCCAAGAAACCCAGTACTTC. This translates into CSARDASDIQETQYF.

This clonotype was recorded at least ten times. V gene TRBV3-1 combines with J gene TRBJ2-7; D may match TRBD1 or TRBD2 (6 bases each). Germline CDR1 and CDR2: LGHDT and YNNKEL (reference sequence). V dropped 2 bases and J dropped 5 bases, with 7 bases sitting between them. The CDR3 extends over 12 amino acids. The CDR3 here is CASSQRGDEQYF. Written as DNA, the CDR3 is TGTGCCAGCAGCCAAAGGGGGGACGAGCAGTACTTC.

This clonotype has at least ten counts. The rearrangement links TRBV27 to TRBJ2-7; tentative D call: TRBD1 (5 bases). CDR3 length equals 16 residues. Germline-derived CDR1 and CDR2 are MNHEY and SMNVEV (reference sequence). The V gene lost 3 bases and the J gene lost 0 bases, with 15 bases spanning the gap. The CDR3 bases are TGTGCCAGCAGTTTTAAGGCGCGACAGTACTCCTACGAGCAGTACTTC. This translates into CASSFKARQYSYEQYF.

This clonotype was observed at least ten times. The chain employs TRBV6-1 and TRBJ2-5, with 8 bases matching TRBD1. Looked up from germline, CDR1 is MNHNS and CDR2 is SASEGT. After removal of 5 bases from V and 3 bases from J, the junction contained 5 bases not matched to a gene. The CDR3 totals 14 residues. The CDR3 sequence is CASSSQQGEETQYF. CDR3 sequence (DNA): TGTGCCAGCAGTTCTCAACAGGGGGAAGAGACCCAGTACTTC.

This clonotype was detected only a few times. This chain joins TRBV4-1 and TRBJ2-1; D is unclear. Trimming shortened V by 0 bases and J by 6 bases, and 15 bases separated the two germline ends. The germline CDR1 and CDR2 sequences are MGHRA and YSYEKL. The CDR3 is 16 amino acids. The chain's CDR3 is CASSQDLRAGFNEQFF. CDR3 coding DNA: TGCGCCAGCAGCCAAGATCTTCGGGCTGGCTTCAATGAGCAGTTCTTC.

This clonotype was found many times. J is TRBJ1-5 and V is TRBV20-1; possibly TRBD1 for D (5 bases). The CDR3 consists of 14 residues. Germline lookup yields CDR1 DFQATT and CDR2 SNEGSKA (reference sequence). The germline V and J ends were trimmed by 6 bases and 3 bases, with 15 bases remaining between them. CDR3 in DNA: TGCAGTGCCCTAAAACCAGGGCCCAATCAGCCCCAGCATTTT. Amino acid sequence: CSALKPGPNQPQHF.

The CDR3 reads CAWSRNGNEAFF. The CDR3 DNA reads TGTGCCTGGAGCCGGAACGGGAATGAAGCTTTCTTT. V is TRBV30 and J is TRBJ1-1; the D is unclear. CDR1 GTSNPN and CDR2 SVGIG come from the germline V gene (reference sequence). V shed 3 bases and J shed 7 bases, with 12 bases lying between them. The CDR3 contains 12 residues.

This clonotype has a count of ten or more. The CDR3 DNA reads TGTGCCAGCAGGGCGGGACAGGGAACAGATACGCAGTATTTT. Its protein product is CASRAGQGTDTQYF. This chain uses TRBV5-8 with TRBJ2-3; 9 bases fit TRBD1. CDR3 length equals 14 residues. Germline V gene lookup returns CDR1 SGHTS and CDR2 YDEGEE. V shed 5 bases and J 3 bases; nucleotides not matched to a gene: 4.

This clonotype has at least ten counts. The CDR3 reads CSVTAWTNYGYTF. The CDR3 DNA is TGCAGCGTGACGGCGTGGACTAACTATGGCTACACCTTC. The rearrangement uses TRBV29-1 and TRBJ1-2; D unclear. Germline CDR1 is SQVTM and CDR2 is ANQGSEA. Trimming stripped 6 bases from V and 0 bases from J, with 11 bases between. CDR3 length equals 13 residues.

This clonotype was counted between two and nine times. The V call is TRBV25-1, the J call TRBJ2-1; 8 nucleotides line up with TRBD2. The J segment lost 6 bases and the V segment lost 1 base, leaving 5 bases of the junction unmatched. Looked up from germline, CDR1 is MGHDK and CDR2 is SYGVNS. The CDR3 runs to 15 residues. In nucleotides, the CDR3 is TGTGCCAGCAGTGAATCTGGGACTAGTCCCAATGAGCAGTTCTTC. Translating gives CASSESGTSPNEQFF.

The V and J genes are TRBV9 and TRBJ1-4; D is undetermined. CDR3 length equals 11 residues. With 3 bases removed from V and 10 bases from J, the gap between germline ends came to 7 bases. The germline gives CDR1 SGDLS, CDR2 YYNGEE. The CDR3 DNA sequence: TGTGCCAGCAGCGCCGAAGGAAAACTGTTTTTT. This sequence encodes CASSAEGKLFF.

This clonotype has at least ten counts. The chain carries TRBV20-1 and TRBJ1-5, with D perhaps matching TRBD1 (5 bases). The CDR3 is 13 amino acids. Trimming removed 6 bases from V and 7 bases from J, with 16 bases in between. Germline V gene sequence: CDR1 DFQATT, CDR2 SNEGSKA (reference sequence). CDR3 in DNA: TGCAGTGCCCTAAGGGGCAGGGACCAGCCCCAGCATTTT. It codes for CSALRGRDQPQHF.